This T cell receptor beta chain was sequenced in a study of tumor and adjacent non-tumor tissue in lung cancer. A modified ARM-PCR protocol with three rounds of nested PCR amplified TCRbeta. TCRdb re-analysed the multiplex PCR reads in MiXCR, keeping a single row per CDR3 protein. The table records around 99,000 distinct CDR3 sequences, about 61% of them present only once. Germline loops: CDR1 SQVTM, CDR2 ANQGSEA. The CDR3 totals 12 residues. Between the trimmed V and J ends, which lost 3 bases and 12 bases, there was a span of 17 bases. No cell sorting was done before RNA was extracted from the tissue. More than 3 cm separated this lung sample from the edge of the tumor.

Sequencing used distant non-tumor lung tissue. The clonotype comes from a man in his 60s with non-small cell lung cancer. V usage is TRBV29-1 and J usage is TRBJ1-2; unclear D gene. CDR3 sequence (DNA): TGCAGCGTTGACCCGGATCGCTATGACCACACCTTC. Its translation is CSVDPDRYDHTF.